The 26 T cell receptor beta chains below were found in one sample sequenced in a study of T cell responses to AZD1222 COVID-19 vaccine. Data came from immunoSEQ multiplex PCR; TCRdb stores just in-frame clones and leaves some out. The table lists about 100,000 clones, 91% of them singletons, with about 8.1% in the top ten. The sequences come from peripheral blood, collected 28 days after the second AZD1222 dose. The source is an adult who received the AZD1222 COVID-19 vaccine.

The chain recombines TRBV2 with TRBJ1-1, with D unresolved. Germline lookup yields CDR1 SNHLY and CDR2 FYNNEI. This CDR3 is 14 amino acids long. V was trimmed by 7 bases and J by 4 bases, leaving 16 bases between them. CDR3 protein: CASTATGVGTEAFF. CDR3 DNA sequence: TGTGCCAGCACAGCCACGGGTGTGGGCACTGAAGCTTTCTTT. The full variable domain, in which reference TRBV2 and TRBJ1-1 provide the parts outside the CDR3, is EPEVTQTPSHQVTQMGQEVILRCVPISNHLYFYWYRQILGQKVEFLVSFYNNEISEKSEIFDDQFSVERPDGSNFTLKIRSTKLEDSAMYFCASTATGVGTEAFFGQGTRLTVV.

J is TRBJ2-2 and V is TRBV7-9; D gene ambiguous. The germline V and J ends were trimmed by 5 bases and 3 bases, with 10 bases remaining between them. Germline V gives CDR1 SEHNR, CDR2 FQNEAQ (reference sequence). This CDR3 spans 14 amino acids. The DNA of the CDR3 is TGTGCCAGCAGCGCCGGGCAGTACACCGGGGAGCTGTTTTTT. As protein: CASSAGQYTGELFF.

The rearrangement joins TRBV3-1 (or the pseudogene TRBV3-2) to TRBJ2-5; D gene unclear. Looked up from germline, CDR1 is LGHDT and CDR2 is YNNKEL (reference sequence). V was trimmed by 5 bases and J by 4 bases, leaving 2 bases between them. The CDR3 consists of 10 residues. The chain's CDR3 is CASSGETQYF. The DNA for the CDR3 is TGTGCCAGCAGCGGAGAGACCCAGTACTTC.

This chain connects TRBV5-1 to TRBJ1-4; 10 nucleotides agree with TRBD1. CDR1 and CDR2 (germline): SGHRS, YFSETQ. V shed 3 bases and J 0 bases; nucleotides not matched to a gene: 8. The CDR3 consists of 18 residues. The CDR3 region has the DNA TGCGCCAGCAGCTGGCGTCCCGGGACAGGGGCAACTAATGAAAAACTGTTTTTT. Translating it yields CASSWRPGTGATNEKLFF. Supplemented by reference TRBV5-1 and TRBJ1-4, the full variable domain reads KAGVTQTPRYLIKTRGQQVTLSCSPISGHRSVSWYQQTPGQGLQFLFEYFSETQRNKGNFPGRFSGRQFSNSRSEMNVSTLELGDSALYLCASSWRPGTGATNEKLFFGSGTQLSVL.

This CDR3 is CASSLVWGSNQPQHF. The CDR3 bases are TGTGCCAGCAGCTTAGTTTGGGGCTCCAATCAGCCCCAGCATTTT. V usage is TRBV7-2 and J usage is TRBJ1-5; tentative D call: TRBD1 (5 bases). CDR1 is SGHTA, CDR2 FQGNSA, per germline. Trimming cost V 1 base and J 3 bases, with 10 bases left between them. This CDR3 is built from 15 residues.

The rearrangement joins TRBV28 to TRBJ2-7, with 8 bases matching TRBD2. CDR1 MDHEN and CDR2 SYDVKM come from the germline V gene. The trim removed 6 bases at V and 4 bases at J, leaving 14 bases unmatched. This CDR3 has 16 amino acids. DNA for the CDR3: TGTGCCAGCAGCTCGGGGGGGACCAGCGGATTTTACGAGCAGTACTTC. Translated, it gives CASSSGGTSGFYEQYF.

The chain combines TRBV28 with TRBJ2-1, with unresolved D. CDR1 and CDR2 from the germline V gene are MDHEN and SYDVKM. The V end was cut by 3 bases, the J end by 7 bases, with 16 bases between. This CDR3 has 15 amino acids. CDR3 DNA sequence: TGTGCCAGCAGTTTTTCCCGGATTCGTGGGAATGAGCAGTTCTTC. Translated, it gives CASSFSRIRGNEQFF.

V usage is TRBV21-1 and J usage is TRBJ2-7; no DNA check was done on the table's D call, TRBD1. TRBV21-1 is a recognized pseudogene. The CDR3 is made up of 14 amino acids. This chain's CDR3 is CASSRQEKSYEQYF. The CDR3 bases are TGTGCCAGCAGCAGACAGGAGAAATCCTACGAGCAGTACTTC.

The chain joins TRBV24-1 to TRBJ1-1; maybe TRBD1 (6 bases). The V gene lost 4 bases and the J gene lost 2 bases, with 16 bases spanning the gap. CDR1 and CDR2 (germline): KGHDR, SFDVKD. The CDR3 sequence is 16 residues long. The CDR3 DNA follows: TGTGCCACCAGTGACCCAAGACAGGAGCCAAACACTGAAGCTTTCTTT. It specifies CATSDPRQEPNTEAFF.

The chain is built from TRBV7-9 and TRBJ1-6; no clear D. The V and J ends lost 1 base and 9 bases respectively, with 13 bases between them. Germline V gene lookup returns CDR1 SEHNR and CDR2 FQNEAQ (reference sequence). CDR3 length equals 15 residues. The CDR3 sequence: CASSLDVAAGSPLHF. CDR3 coding DNA: TGTGCCAGCAGCTTAGATGTTGCGGCGGGTTCACCCCTCCACTTT.

The chain joins TRBV28 to TRBJ2-1; TRBD2 might be the D (6 bases). From germline, CDR1 is MDHEN and CDR2 SYDVKM. This CDR3 spans 14 amino acids. The V end lost 3 bases, the J end lost 9 bases, and 15 bases lay between the germline ends. The CDR3 reads CASSFKRVRPEQFF. The CDR3 region has the DNA TGTGCCAGCAGTTTTAAGCGGGTAAGACCTGAGCAGTTCTTC. The variable domain in full, completed from reference TRBV28 and TRBJ2-1, reads DVKVTQSSRYLVKRTGEKVFLECVQDMDHENMFWYRQDPGLGLRLIYFSYDVKMKEKGDIPEGYSVSREKKERFSLILESASTNQTSMYLCASSFKRVRPEQFFGPGTRLTVL.

V is TRBV5-1 and J is TRBJ1-5; tentative D call: TRBD1 (6 bases). With 1 base removed from V and 6 bases from J, the gap between germline ends came to 8 bases. Germline CDR1 reads SGHRS; CDR2 reads YFSETQ. This CDR3 region has 13 residues. CDR3: CASSLTGSQPQHF. The DNA for the CDR3 is TGCGCCAGCAGCTTGACAGGGAGTCAGCCCCAGCATTTT.

Only one count was recorded for this clone. The V gene is TRBV27, the J gene TRBJ1-5; the D gene is possibly TRBD1 (6 bases). The germline V and J ends were trimmed by 6 bases and 7 bases, with 28 bases remaining between them. Germline V gene data show CDR1 as MNHEY and CDR2 as SMNVEV (reference sequence). There are 18 residues in the CDR3. This CDR3 is CASSLKPGPGGAHQPQHF. The DNA of the CDR3 is TGTGCCAGCAGCCTTAAGCCGGGCCCCGGGGGCGCACACCAGCCCCAGCATTTT.

The chain joins TRBV27 to TRBJ2-2; no reliable D call. Germline lookup yields CDR1 MNHEY and CDR2 SMNVEV (reference sequence). The CDR3 consists of 16 residues. With 2 bases removed from V and 2 bases from J, the gap between germline ends came to 12 bases. Here the CDR3 DNA reads TGTGCCAGCAGTTTAGTGGGTAGGCGCAACACCGGGGAGCTGTTTTTT. This translates into CASSLVGRRNTGELFF.

The rearrangement joins TRBV6-1 to TRBJ1-2, with a weak D call TRBD1 (5 bases). Germline V lookup: CDR1 MNHNS, CDR2 SASEGT. The CDR3 contains 15 residues. Trimming took off 2 bases at V and 0 bases at J, with 10 bases between the two ends. The CDR3 bases are TGTGCCAGCAGTGAAACCCCGACAGCTAACTATGGCTACACCTTC. Its translation: CASSETPTANYGYTF.

The J gene is TRBJ1-2, the V gene TRBV4-2, with a weak D call TRBD1 (5 bases). The germline V gene encodes CDR1 LGHNA and CDR2 YNFKEQ. V gave up 0 bases and J gave up 4 bases, with 15 bases separating them. The CDR3 is 16 amino acids. The CDR3 DNA is TGTGCCAGCAGCCAAGATTCGGGGGATGGAAGCTATGGCTACACCTTC. Its translation is CASSQDSGDGSYGYTF.

This chain links TRBV19 with TRBJ2-3; TRBD2 aligns across 9 bases. The V and J ends lost 3 bases and 5 bases, in that order; junction bases with no gene match: 9. CDR3 size: 16 residues. CDR1 is LNHDA and CDR2 is SQIVND in the germline V gene (reference sequence). The CDR3 is CASSIRASGKVDTQYF. For the CDR3, the DNA is TGTGCCAGTAGTATCAGGGCTAGCGGGAAGGTAGATACGCAGTATTTT.

The chain joins TRBV5-5 to TRBJ2-7; D may be TRBD2 (5 bases). Trimming removed 0 bases from V and 3 bases from J, with 13 bases in between. This CDR3 is 15 amino acids long. Germline loops: CDR1 SGHKS, CDR2 YYEKEE (reference sequence). CDR3 DNA: TGTGCCAGCAGCTTGGGCAGGAGAGGGTACTACGAGCAGTACTTC. It specifies CASSLGRRGYYEQYF.

The chain links TRBV30 to TRBJ2-7; D is unresolved. The CDR3 sequence is 13 residues long. V dropped 3 bases and J dropped 2 bases, with 11 bases sitting between them. CDR1 and CDR2 (germline): GTSNPN, SVGIG (reference sequence). This CDR3 is CAWSQEPPYEQYF. CDR3 coding DNA: TGTGCCTGGAGCCAGGAGCCCCCCTACGAGCAGTACTTC.

The genes are TRBV21-1 and TRBJ2-3; no DNA check was done on the table's D call, TRBD2. TRBV21-1 is given as a pseudogene. The CDR3 is made up of 13 amino acids. The DNA for the CDR3 is TGTGCCAGCAGCTCCCTCGGGACAGATACGCAGTATTTT. Protein product: CASSSLGTDTQYF.

The V and J genes are TRBV5-8 and TRBJ2-7; TRBD2 agrees at 15 bases. This CDR3 is 17 amino acids long. CDR1 and CDR2 (germline): SGHTS, YDEGEE. The ends lost 1 base at V and 3 bases at J; junction bases unmatched: 5. This CDR3 is CASSLRTSGRAHYEQYF. The CDR3 nucleotides read TGTGCCAGCAGCTTGAGGACTAGCGGGAGGGCCCACTACGAGCAGTACTTC.

The chain has TRBV18 and TRBJ2-1, with TRBD2 matching over 11 bases. J lost 10 bases, V lost 3 bases, and 8 bases had no gene match. This CDR3 spans 15 amino acids. Germline V gene data show CDR1 as KGHSH and CDR2 as LQKENI. Here the CDR3 DNA reads TGTGCCAGCTCACCTTTAGCGGGAGGGCCGGGAGAGCAGTTCTTC. Translation gives CASSPLAGGPGEQFF.

The rearrangement links TRBV2 to TRBJ2-1; D could derive from TRBD1 or TRBD2 (6 bases each). Germline assignment: CDR1 SNHLY and CDR2 FYNNEI. Trimming left V 10 bases short and J 1 base short, with 20 bases between. CDR3 length: 16 amino acids. CDR3 protein: CATQAGTLASYNEQFF. CDR3 bases: TGTGCCACCCAGGCGGGGACACTTGCGTCCTACAATGAGCAGTTCTTC.

CDR3 sequence: CASSLAGGGPGEQYF. The CDR3, as DNA: TGTGCCAGCAGCTTGGCCGGCGGGGGGCCCGGCGAGCAGTACTTC. The chain is built from TRBV5-5 and TRBJ2-7; 8 positions agree with TRBD2. This CDR3 is 15 amino acids long. The junction had 8 bases not matched to a gene; V was cut back by 0 bases and J by 6 bases. CDR1 and CDR2 (germline): SGHKS, YYEKEE (reference sequence).

This sequence joins TRBV5-1 and TRBJ1-2; 7 positions match TRBD1. Trimming removed 5 bases from V and 6 bases from J; junction bases left unmatched: 4. Germline loops: CDR1 SGHRS, CDR2 YFSETQ. CDR3 length: 12 amino acids. The CDR3 spells CASRPDRDGYTF. Written as DNA, the CDR3 is TGCGCCAGCAGACCAGACAGGGATGGCTACACCTTC. Supplemented by reference TRBV5-1 and TRBJ1-2, the full variable domain reads KAGVTQTPRYLIKTRGQQVTLSCSPISGHRSVSWYQQTPGQGLQFLFEYFSETQRNKGNFPGRFSGRQFSNSRSEMNVSTLELGDSALYLCASRPDRDGYTFGSGTRLTVV.

J is TRBJ2-1 and V is TRBV24-1, with TRBD1 identical over 8 bases. The germline gives CDR1 KGHDR, CDR2 SFDVKD. This CDR3 has 15 amino acids. J was trimmed by 9 bases and V by 4 bases; bases with no gene match: 10. The CDR3 spells CATSDPGQDGGEQFF. CDR3 bases: TGTGCCACCAGTGACCCGGGACAGGACGGGGGTGAGCAGTTCTTC.